The rows below give T cell receptor beta chains drawn from one sample of a study of T cell repertoires in ileal Crohn's disease. The table came from immunoSEQ multiplex PCR; TCRdb's copy has only in-frame clones and leaves some out. Of roughly 3,500 clones listed, more than 65% were seen once; the top ten hold more than 4.5%. The sequencing input was ileal tissue. These receptor sequences come from an adult with Crohn's disease. Each CDR3 is given with its conserved first and last residue. Fields, in order: J gene, V gene, D gene, clone size, CDR3 protein, CDR3 DNA. D genes are given only for firm matches. Part of the rows lack a size; the others show once, few, many or a class for expanded clones.

TRBJ2-2 | TRBV11-2 | - | - | CASTRTGVWDTGELFF | TGTGCCAGCACCCGAACGGGGGTGTGGGACACCGGGGAGCTGTTTTTT
TRBJ2-5 | TRBV18 | - | - | CASSPPQGLSAQYF | TGTGCCAGCTCACCACCGCAGGGGCTTTCGGCCCAGTACTTC
TRBJ2-6 | TRBV6-5 | - | - | CASSSSSGANVLTF | TGTGCCAGCAGTAGTAGCTCTGGGGCCAACGTCCTGACTTTC
TRBJ1-4 | TRBV6-1 | TRBD1 | - | CASSGQGANEKLFF | TGTGCCAGCAGTGGACAGGGGGCTAATGAAAAACTGTTTTTT
TRBJ2-5 | TRBV5-6 | - | - | CASSFLTGLEAQYF | TGTGCCAGCAGCTTTCTCACAGGCCTCGAGGCCCAGTACTTC
TRBJ2-7 | TRBV27 | TRBD2 | - | CASRPRPSGISYEQYF | TGTGCCAGCAGGCCCCGTCCTAGCGGGATATCCTACGAGCAGTACTTC
TRBJ2-3 | TRBV7-8 | TRBD2 | - | CASGKLARGGSTQYF | TGTGCCAGCGGAAAACTAGCGCGGGGCGGAAGTACGCAGTATTTT
TRBJ1-2 | TRBV5-6 | - | - | CASSSSIGASYGYTF | TGTGCCAGCAGCTCTTCCATAGGGGCCAGCTATGGCTACACCTTC
TRBJ2-3 | TRBV7-8 | TRBD2 | once | CASSPSGLAGVSQYF | TGTGCCAGCAGCCCCTCGGGACTAGCGGGAGTTTCGCAGTATTTT
TRBJ2-5 | TRBV15 | - | - | CATSRDQETQYF | TGTGCCACCAGCAGAGATCAGGAGACCCAGTACTTC
TRBJ2-7 | TRBV6-6 | TRBD1 | once | CASSPEDRGFDEQYF | TGTGCCAGCAGCCCGGAGGACAGGGGTTTCGACGAGCAGTACTTC
TRBJ1-4 | TRBV6-1 | - | - | CASSVGQLNEKLFF | TGTGCCAGCAGTGTAGGACAGCTTAATGAAAAACTGTTTTTT
TRBJ1-6 | TRBV9 | - | - | CASSEQVGADNSPLHF | TGTGCCAGCAGCGAACAAGTGGGGGCGGATAATTCACCCCTCCACTTT
TRBJ1-1 | TRBV7-9 | - | - | CASSRLTQGNTEAFF | TGTGCCAGCAGCCGATTAACCCAGGGGAACACTGAAGCTTTCTTT
TRBJ2-7 | TRBV7-9 | - | - | CASSLAPGVGAYEQYF | TGTGCCAGCAGCTTAGCTCCTGGTGTAGGAGCCTACGAGCAGTACTTC
TRBJ2-3 | TRBV7-8 | TRBD2 | - | CASTFTRLAGEPQKDTQYF | TGTGCCAGCACCTTTACCCGACTAGCGGGAGAACCTCAAAAAGATACGCAGTATTTT
TRBJ2-5 | TRBV7-2 | - | few | CASSHGGLQETQYF | TGTGCCAGCAGTCACGGAGGACTCCAAGAGACCCAGTACTTC
TRBJ2-7 | TRBV10-2 | - | once | CASSDSNEEYF | TGCGCCAGCAGTGATTCTAACGAGGAGTACTTC
TRBJ1-4 | TRBV4-1 | - | few | CASSQWRNEKLFF | TGCGCCAGCAGCCAATGGAGGAATGAAAAACTGTTTTTT
TRBJ2-1 | TRBV7-8 | TRBD1 | - | CASSSRTGSFEGEQFF | TGTGCCAGCAGTTCGCGGACAGGGTCCTTCGAGGGTGAGCAGTTCTTC
TRBJ1-4 | TRBV5-1 | - | - | CASSPLGFGDTSLGKLFF | TGCGCCAGCAGCCCCTTGGGTTTTGGGGACACCAGTCTTGGAAAACTGTTTTTT